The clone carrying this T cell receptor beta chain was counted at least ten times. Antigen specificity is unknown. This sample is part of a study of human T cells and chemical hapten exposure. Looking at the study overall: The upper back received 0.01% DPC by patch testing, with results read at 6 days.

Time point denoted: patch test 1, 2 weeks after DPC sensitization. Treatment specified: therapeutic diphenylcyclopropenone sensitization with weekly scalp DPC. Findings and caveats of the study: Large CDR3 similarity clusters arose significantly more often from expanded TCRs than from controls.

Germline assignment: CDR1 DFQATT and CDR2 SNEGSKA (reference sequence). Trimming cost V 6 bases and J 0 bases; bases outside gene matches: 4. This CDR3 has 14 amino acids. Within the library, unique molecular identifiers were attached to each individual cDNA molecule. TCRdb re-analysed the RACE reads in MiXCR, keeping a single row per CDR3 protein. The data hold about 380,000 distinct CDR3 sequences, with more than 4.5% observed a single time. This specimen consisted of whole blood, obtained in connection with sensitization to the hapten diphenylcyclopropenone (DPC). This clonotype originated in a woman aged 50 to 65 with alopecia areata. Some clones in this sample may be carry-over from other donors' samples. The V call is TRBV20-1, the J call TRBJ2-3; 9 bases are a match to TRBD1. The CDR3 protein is CSAGQGRSTDTQYF. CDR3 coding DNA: TGCAGTGCCGGACAGGGGAGGAGCACAGATACGCAGTATTTT.